A selection of T cell receptor beta chains follows, all from one sample in a study of T cell changes during pregnancy in multiple sclerosis. The method was immunoSEQ multiplex PCR; TCRdb's version includes in-frame clones alone and lacks a portion of them. Of tens of thousands of clones listed, about nine tenths are singletons. Sequencing used CD4+ T cells from peripheral blood mononuclear cells, obtained in the third trimester of pregnancy. These receptors all come from a female donor with multiple sclerosis, enrolled in a pregnancy study. Both conserved end residues are part of each CDR3. Some rows have no size entry. The others give once, few or many, or a class for an expanded clone.

j_gene,abundance,v_gene,CDR3aa
TRBJ2-3,once,TRBV9,CASSVDGRGGTDTQYF
TRBJ1-6,.,TRBV13,CASSSDSPRHLHF
TRBJ2-7,.,TRBV13,CASSLVAGAYEQYF
TRBJ2-3,.,TRBV6-5,CASGQKTGSCF
TRBJ1-6,.,TRBV7-2,CASSPRQGRNSPLHF
TRBJ2-3,.,TRBV28,CASSTPSGGAPDTQYF
TRBJ1-5,.,TRBV2,CASKKGIGNQPQHF
TRBJ1-3,once,TRBV18,CASSPTGTGDSGNTIYF
TRBJ1-1,.,TRBV30,CALQGVAEAFF
TRBJ2-7,.,TRBV7-2,CASSPGQGTYEQYF
TRBJ1-5,.,TRBV13,CASSLRTASNQPQHF
TRBJ1-2,.,TRBV10-3,CAISDAGTGGGGYTF
TRBJ2-2,.,TRBV18,CASSPLRTGHANTGELFF
TRBJ1-1,.,TRBV2,CASSEASGGNTEAFF
TRBJ1-5,.,TRBV4-1,CASSREGLPRERPQHF
TRBJ2-3,.,TRBV7-8,CASSPSGGTGNTQYF
TRBJ2-3,.,TRBV5-1,CASSLVGDFGGDTQYF
TRBJ2-3,.,TRBV7-3,CASSLMSSGGPDTQYF
TRBJ1-2,.,TRBV9,CASSVEQGPNYGYTF
TRBJ1-4,.,TRBV11-2,CASSSIRDATNEKLFF
TRBJ1-6,.,TRBV11-2,CASSLGLADHSPLHF
TRBJ2-1,.,TRBV7-9,CASSLGSSNEQFF
TRBJ2-7,once,TRBV9,CASSGQQGSSYEQYF
TRBJ1-3,.,TRBV5-5,CASSSRVSYTIYF
TRBJ2-3,.,TRBV9,CASSVQGQRTF
TRBJ1-1,.,TRBV11-2,CASSLDGAGNTEAFF
TRBJ1-6,few,TRBV5-5,CASSLTQGVNSPLHF
TRBJ1-1,.,TRBV5-4,CASSYDLTETEAFF